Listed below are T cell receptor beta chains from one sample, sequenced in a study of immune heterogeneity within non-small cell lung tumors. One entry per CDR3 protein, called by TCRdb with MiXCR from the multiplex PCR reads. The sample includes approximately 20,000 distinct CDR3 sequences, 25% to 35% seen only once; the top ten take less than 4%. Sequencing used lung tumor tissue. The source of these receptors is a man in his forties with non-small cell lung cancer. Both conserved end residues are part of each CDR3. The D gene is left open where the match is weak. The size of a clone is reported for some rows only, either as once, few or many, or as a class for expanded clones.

CATSPQNIGTHRGISYEQYF TGTGCCACCAGCCCCCAGAACATCGGCACACACAGGGGGATATCCTACGAGCAGTACTTC TRBJ2-7 TRBD1 TRBV15 medium-sized 20
CASSLMGGETQYF TGTGCCAGCAGTTTGATGGGTGGGGAGACCCAGTACTTC TRBJ2-5 NA TRBV27 few 13
CASSLDPGRNSPLHF TGTGCCAGCAGCTTAGATCCAGGGAGGAATTCACCCCTCCACTTT TRBJ1-6 NA TRBV11-2 many 15
CASSYRGETQYF TGTGCCAGCTCCTACAGGGGCGAGACCCAGTACTTC TRBJ2-5 TRBD1 TRBV6-1 NA 12
CASSLAMSGYEQYF TGTGCCAGCAGCTTAGCTATGTCAGGGTACGAGCAGTACTTC TRBJ2-7 NA TRBV11-2 many 14
CASSLYSEQPQHF TGTGCCAGCAGCTTGTACAGTGAGCAGCCCCAGCATTTT TRBJ1-5 NA TRBV5-8 many 13
CASRRGAEQFF TGTGCCAGCAGGCGAGGGGCTGAGCAGTTCTTC TRBJ2-1 NA TRBV27 many 11
CASSSSDTQYF TGTGCCAGCAGCTCGTCAGATACGCAGTATTTT TRBJ2-3 NA TRBV9 many 11
CASSLVQGSNSPLHF TGTGCCAGCAGCTTAGTTCAGGGTTCCAATTCACCCCTCCACTTT TRBJ1-6 NA TRBV7-9 NA 15
CASNVLGGRASYNEQFF TGTGCCAGCAACGTTCTAGGGGGGAGGGCATCCTACAATGAGCAGTTCTTC TRBJ2-1 NA TRBV25-1 many 17
CASSPAGTISYEQYF TGTGCCAGCAGCCCGGCCGGGACTATCTCCTACGAGCAGTACTTC TRBJ2-7 TRBD2 TRBV11-3 NA 15
CASSEVVADYGYTF TGTGCCAGCAGTGAAGTAGTGGCAGACTATGGCTACACCTTC TRBJ1-2 NA TRBV6-1 many 14
CASSLGAARAKLFF TGTGCCAGCTCTCTCGGGGCAGCACGTGCAAAACTGTTTTTT TRBJ1-4 NA TRBV18 many 14
CASSWTGDTEAFF TGCGCCAGCAGCTGGACAGGGGACACTGAAGCTTTCTTT TRBJ1-1 TRBD1 TRBV5-1 few 13
CASDLRAKETQYF TGTGCCAGCGACCTGAGGGCAAAGGAGACCCAGTACTTC TRBJ2-5 NA TRBV5-8 NA 13
CASSRQGINEKLFF TGTGCCAGCAGTCGACAGGGGATTAATGAAAAACTGTTTTTT TRBJ1-4 TRBD1 TRBV12-3/TRBV12-4 few 14
CSVGTGLDTQYF TGCAGCGTTGGGACAGGTCTAGATACGCAGTATTTT TRBJ2-3 TRBD1 TRBV29-1 NA 12
CASSPSPTGAFF TGTGCCAGCAGCCCTTCACCTACGGGGGCTTTCTTT TRBJ1-1 NA TRBV11-2 medium-sized 12
CASSRTGYNEQFF TGTGCCAGCAGTAGGACTGGTTACAATGAGCAGTTCTTC TRBJ2-1 NA TRBV6-1 few 13
CASSLLTPNTEAFF TGTGCCAGCAGCCTCCTTACACCGAACACTGAAGCTTTCTTT TRBJ1-1 NA TRBV6-1 few 14